A single sample is the source of the 11 T cell receptor beta chains below, sequenced in a study of cytomegalovirus exposure and HLA in healthy donors. This PCR relied on a set of 60 Vbeta primers and 13 Jbeta primers. Clones were read by immunoSEQ multiplex PCR, and TCRdb kept only the in-frame ones, dropping some. The sample has some 110,000 clones; around 74% are singletons. The sequencing sample was made of PBMCs. The receptor set was obtained from a middle-aged man in good health and CMV-seronegative.

The genes are TRBV7-9 and TRBJ2-2, with 11 bases lining up with TRBD2. The CDR3 runs to 15 residues. The germline V gene has CDR1 SEHNR and CDR2 FQNEAQ (reference sequence). Unmatched junction bases numbered 5, after V lost 5 bases and J lost 6 bases. For the CDR3, the DNA is TGTGCCAGCAGCAAGACTAGCGGGACTTCCGGGGAGCTGTTTTTT. Protein sequence: CASSKTSGTSGELFF. The variable domain in full, completed from reference TRBV7-9 and TRBJ2-2, reads DTGVSQNPRHKITKRGQNVTFRCDPISEHNRLYWYRQTLGQGPEFLTYFQNEAQLEKSRLLSDRFSAERPKGSFSTLEIQRTEQGDSAMYLCASSKTSGTSGELFFGEGSRLTVL.

This clone was observed a handful of times. This chain connects TRBV4-2 to TRBJ2-2; D is unresolved. The V and J ends lost 0 bases and 8 bases respectively, with 10 bases between them. The CDR3 is 14 residues long. CDR1 is LGHNA and CDR2 is YNFKEQ in the germline V gene. The CDR3 DNA sequence: TGTGCCAGCAGCCAAGAAACAGTCAGAGGGGAGCTGTTTTTT. Translated, it gives CASSQETVRGELFF.

The chain couples TRBV18 to TRBJ2-3; D unclear. In germline, CDR1 is KGHSH, CDR2 LQKENI. Trimming took 5 bases from V and 4 from J, leaving 10 bases between them. The CDR3 length is 13 residues. The CDR3 DNA sequence: TGTGCCAGCTCAACCCGGGTTGCAGATACGCAGTATTTT. The encoded protein is CASSTRVADTQYF.

The chain is built from TRBV28 and TRBJ2-7, with TRBD1 as a possible D gene (5 bases). The CDR3 is made up of 13 amino acids. Germline V gene data show CDR1 as MDHEN and CDR2 as SYDVKM. The V and J ends lost 7 bases and 2 bases respectively, with 12 bases between them. CDR3 amino acids: CASTGRQPYEQYF. CDR3 in DNA: TGTGCCAGCACCGGCCGACAGCCCTACGAGCAGTACTTC.

The chain has TRBV30 and TRBJ2-7; TRBD2 matches at 8 bases. V shed 3 bases and J 4 bases; nucleotides not matched to a gene: 11. Looked up from germline, CDR1 is GTSNPN and CDR2 is SVGIG (reference sequence). The CDR3 totals 15 residues. The CDR3 sequence is CAWRFKWTSSYEQYF. For the CDR3, the DNA is TGTGCCTGGAGATTTAAGTGGACTAGCAGTTACGAGCAGTACTTC.

J is TRBJ1-4 and V is TRBV6-5; TRBD1 might be the D (6 bases). Germline V lookup: CDR1 MNHEY, CDR2 SVGAGI. Between the trimmed V and J ends, which lost 6 bases and 4 bases, there was a span of 15 bases. The CDR3 is 15 residues long. The CDR3 reads CASRQGSSRNEKLFF. DNA for the CDR3: TGTGCCAGCAGGCAGGGGAGCTCCCGTAATGAAAAACTGTTTTTT.

The chain joins TRBV6-1 to TRBJ2-3; D gene unclear. Trimming took 3 bases from V and 2 from J, leaving 15 bases between them. Germline values: CDR1 MNHNS, CDR2 SASEGT. The CDR3 loop spans 16 amino acids. CDR3 DNA: TGTGCCAGCAGTGAGCAACTATCGATTAACACAGATACGCAGTATTTT. It codes for CASSEQLSINTDTQYF.

The J gene is TRBJ1-2, the V gene TRBV29-1; 11 bases align to TRBD1. CDR1 is SQVTM and CDR2 is ANQGSEA in the germline V gene. With 6 bases clipped from V and 7 bases from J, the junction kept 4 bases outside the gene matches. The CDR3 has 12 residues. The CDR3 sequence is CSVGQGAGGYTF. In DNA, the CDR3 is TGCAGCGTCGGACAGGGGGCAGGTGGCTACACCTTC.

This chain connects TRBV10-1 to TRBJ2-7, with D maybe TRBD2 (5 bases). The CDR3 spans 16 residues. V was clipped by 3 bases and J by 5 bases, with 20 bases between them. CDR1 and CDR2 (germline): WNHNN, SYGVQD (reference sequence). As DNA, the CDR3 is TGCGCCAGCAGTGAAACTCTGGGTCTAGCTTCCCACGAGCAGTACTTC. Residues: CASSETLGLASHEQYF.

This clone was counted between two and nine times. The chain carries TRBV2 and TRBJ2-7; no definite D call. The V gene's germline CDR1 is SNHLY and CDR2 FYNNEI. The CDR3 is 12 residues long. V lost 4 bases and J 1 base, leaving 5 bases between the germline ends. CDR3: CASSVESYEQYF. DNA for the CDR3: TGTGCCAGCAGTGTAGAGTCCTACGAGCAGTACTTC. The variable domain in full, with the rest retrieved from reference TRBV2 and TRBJ2-7, is EPEVTQTPSHQVTQMGQEVILRCVPISNHLYFYWYRQILGQKVEFLVSFYNNEISEKSEIFDDQFSVERPDGSNFTLKIRSTKLEDSAMYFCASSVESYEQYFGPGTRLTVT.

V and J are TRBV28 and TRBJ1-5; TRBD1 agrees at 7 bases. The V gene end was trimmed by 6 bases and the J gene end by 4 bases; junction bases not matched to a gene: 3. The germline V gene encodes CDR1 MDHEN and CDR2 SYDVKM. This CDR3 contains 13 residues. The DNA of the CDR3 is TGTGCCAGCAGAGGACAGGAGAATCAGCCCCAGCATTTT. Encoded protein: CASRGQENQPQHF. The full variable domain, completed using reference TRBV28 and TRBJ1-5, is DVKVTQSSRYLVKRTGEKVFLECVQDMDHENMFWYRQDPGLGLRLIYFSYDVKMKEKGDIPEGYSVSREKKERFSLILESASTNQTSMYLCASRGQENQPQHFGDGTRLSIL.